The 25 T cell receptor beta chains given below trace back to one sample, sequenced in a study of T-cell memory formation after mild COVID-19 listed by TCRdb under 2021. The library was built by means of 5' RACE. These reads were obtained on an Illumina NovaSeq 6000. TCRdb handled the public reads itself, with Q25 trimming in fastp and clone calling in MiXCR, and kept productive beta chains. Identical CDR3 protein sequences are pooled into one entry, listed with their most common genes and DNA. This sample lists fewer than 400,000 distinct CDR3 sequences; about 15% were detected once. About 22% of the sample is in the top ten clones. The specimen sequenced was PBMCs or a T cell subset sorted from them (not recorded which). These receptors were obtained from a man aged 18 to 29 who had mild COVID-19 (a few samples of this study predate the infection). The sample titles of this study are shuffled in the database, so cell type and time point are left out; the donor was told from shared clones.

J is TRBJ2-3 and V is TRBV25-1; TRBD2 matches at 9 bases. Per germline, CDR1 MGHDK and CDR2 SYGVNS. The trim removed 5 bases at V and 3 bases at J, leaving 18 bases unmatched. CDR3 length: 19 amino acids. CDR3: CASSRSSGGGAGATDTQYF. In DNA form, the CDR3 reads TGTGCCAGCAGTAGGTCCTCTGGCGGGGGGGCCGGGGCAACAGATACGCAGTATTTT.

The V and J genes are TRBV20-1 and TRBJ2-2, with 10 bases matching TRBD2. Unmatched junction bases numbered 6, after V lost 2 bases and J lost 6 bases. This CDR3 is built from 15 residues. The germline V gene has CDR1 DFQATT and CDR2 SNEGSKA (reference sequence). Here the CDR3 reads CSARPAGGPAGELFF. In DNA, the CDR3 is TGCAGTGCTAGACCAGCGGGGGGGCCGGCCGGGGAGCTGTTTTTT.

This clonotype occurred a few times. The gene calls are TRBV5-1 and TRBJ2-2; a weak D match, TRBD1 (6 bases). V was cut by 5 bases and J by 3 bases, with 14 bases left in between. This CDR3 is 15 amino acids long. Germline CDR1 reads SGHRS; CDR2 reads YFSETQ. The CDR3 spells CASSLQGWDTGELFF. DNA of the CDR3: TGCGCCAGCAGTCTACAGGGTTGGGACACCGGGGAGCTGTTTTTT.

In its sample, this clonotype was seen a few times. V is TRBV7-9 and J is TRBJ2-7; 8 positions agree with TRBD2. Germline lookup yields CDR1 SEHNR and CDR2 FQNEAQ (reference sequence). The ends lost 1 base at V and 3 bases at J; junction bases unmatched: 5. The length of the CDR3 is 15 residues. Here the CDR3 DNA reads TGTGCCAGCAGCTTAGAATCTAGCGGGCACTACGAGCAGTACGTC. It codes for CASSLESSGHYEQYV.

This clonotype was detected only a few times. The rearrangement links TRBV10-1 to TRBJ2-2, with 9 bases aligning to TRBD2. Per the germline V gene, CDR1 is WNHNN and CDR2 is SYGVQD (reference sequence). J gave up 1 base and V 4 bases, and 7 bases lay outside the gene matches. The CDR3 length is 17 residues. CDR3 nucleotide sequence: TGCGCCAGCAGTGCGGGGGCTAGCGGGATGAACACCGGGGAGCTGTTTTTT. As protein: CASSAGASGMNTGELFF.

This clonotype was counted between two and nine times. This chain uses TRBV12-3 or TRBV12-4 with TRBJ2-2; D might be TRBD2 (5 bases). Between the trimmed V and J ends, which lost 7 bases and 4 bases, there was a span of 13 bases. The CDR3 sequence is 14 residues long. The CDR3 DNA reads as TGTGCCAGCAAATACGGGGTTGCCACCGGGGAGCTGTTTTTT. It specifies CASKYGVATGELFF.

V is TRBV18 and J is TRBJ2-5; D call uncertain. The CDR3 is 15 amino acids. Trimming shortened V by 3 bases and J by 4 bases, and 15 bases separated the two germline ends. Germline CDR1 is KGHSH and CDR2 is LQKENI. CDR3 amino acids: CASSPRQPPGETQYF. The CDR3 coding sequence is TGTGCCAGCTCACCCAGGCAGCCCCCAGGAGAGACCCAGTACTTC.

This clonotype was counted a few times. The CDR3 bases are TGTGCCAGCAGCTCACTAGCGGGGGGCGATCAAGAGACCCAGTACTTC. This gives the protein CASSSLAGGDQETQYF. V is TRBV5-6 and J is TRBJ2-5; 12 bases line up with TRBD2. Germline CDR1 is SGHDT and CDR2 is YYEEEE. CDR3 length: 16 residues. V lost 3 bases to trimming and J lost 2 bases; unmatched junction nucleotides: 5. Looking up the rest from reference TRBV5-6 and TRBJ2-5 gives the full variable domain: DAGVTQSPTHLIKTRGQQVTLRCSPKSGHDTVSWYQQALGQGPQFIFQYYEEEERQRGNFPDRFSGHQFPNYSSELNVNALLLGDSALYLCASSSLAGGDQETQYFGPGTRLLVL.

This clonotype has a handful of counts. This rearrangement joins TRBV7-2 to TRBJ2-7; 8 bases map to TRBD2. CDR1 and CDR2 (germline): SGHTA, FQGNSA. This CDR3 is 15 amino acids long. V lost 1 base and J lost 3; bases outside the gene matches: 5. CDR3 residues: CASSLGPSGYYEQYV. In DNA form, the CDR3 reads TGTGCCAGCAGCTTAGGTCCTAGCGGGTACTACGAGCAGTACGTC.

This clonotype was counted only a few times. In nucleotides, the CDR3 is TGCAGTGCTCACTCTCTCAATTCTGAAAAACTGTTTTTT. Its protein product is CSAHSLNSEKLFF. The rearrangement joins TRBV20-1 to TRBJ1-4; D call uncertain. The CDR3 has 13 amino acids. V was cut by 5 bases and J by 7 bases, with 14 bases left in between. Germline CDR1 and CDR2: DFQATT and SNEGSKA (reference sequence).

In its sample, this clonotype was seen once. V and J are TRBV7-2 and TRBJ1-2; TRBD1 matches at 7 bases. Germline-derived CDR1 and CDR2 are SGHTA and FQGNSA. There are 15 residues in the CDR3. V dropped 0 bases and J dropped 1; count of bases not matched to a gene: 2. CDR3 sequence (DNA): TGTGCCAGCAGCTTAGCGACAGGGTTTAACTATGGCTACACCTTC. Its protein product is CASSLATGFNYGYTF.

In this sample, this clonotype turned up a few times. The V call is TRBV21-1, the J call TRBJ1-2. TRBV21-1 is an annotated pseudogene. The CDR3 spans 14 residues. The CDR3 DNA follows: TGTGCCAGCAGCAAAGAGGCCAGAGACTATGGCTACACCTTC. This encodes CASSKEARDYGYTF.

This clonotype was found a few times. The CDR3, as DNA: TGTGCCAGCAGCTATCCGGGGTTTGCAGATACGCAGTATTTT. Residues: CASSYPGFADTQYF. The rearrangement links TRBV28 to TRBJ2-3; D perhaps matches TRBD2 (5 bases). V shed 6 bases and J shed 4 bases, with 14 bases lying between them. The length of the CDR3 is 14 residues. From germline, CDR1 is MDHEN and CDR2 SYDVKM.

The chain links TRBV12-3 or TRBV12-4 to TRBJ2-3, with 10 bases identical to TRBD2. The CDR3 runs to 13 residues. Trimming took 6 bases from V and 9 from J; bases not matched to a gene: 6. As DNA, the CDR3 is TGTGCCAGCAGACCAAGCGGGGGGGGCACGCAGTATTTT. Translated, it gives CASRPSGGGTQYF.

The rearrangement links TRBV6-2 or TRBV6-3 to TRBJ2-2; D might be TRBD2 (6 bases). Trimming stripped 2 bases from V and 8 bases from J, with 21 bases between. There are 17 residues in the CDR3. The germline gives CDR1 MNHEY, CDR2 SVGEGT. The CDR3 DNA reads TGTGCCAGCAGTTACGCCGGCCTGGGGGGTCCGCAAGGGGAGCTGTTTTTT. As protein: CASSYAGLGGPQGELFF.

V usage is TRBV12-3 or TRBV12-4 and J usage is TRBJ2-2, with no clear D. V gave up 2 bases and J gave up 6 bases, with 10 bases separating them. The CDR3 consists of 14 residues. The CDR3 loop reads CASSLTSSSGELFF. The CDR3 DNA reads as TGTGCCAGCAGTTTAACTTCCTCCTCCGGGGAGCTGTTTTTT.

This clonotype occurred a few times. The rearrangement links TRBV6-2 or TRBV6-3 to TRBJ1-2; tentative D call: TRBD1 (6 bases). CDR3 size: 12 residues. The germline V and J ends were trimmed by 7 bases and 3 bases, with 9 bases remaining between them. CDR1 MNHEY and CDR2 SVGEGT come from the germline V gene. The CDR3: CASMDRYYGYTF. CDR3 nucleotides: TGTGCCAGCATGGACAGATACTATGGCTACACCTTC.

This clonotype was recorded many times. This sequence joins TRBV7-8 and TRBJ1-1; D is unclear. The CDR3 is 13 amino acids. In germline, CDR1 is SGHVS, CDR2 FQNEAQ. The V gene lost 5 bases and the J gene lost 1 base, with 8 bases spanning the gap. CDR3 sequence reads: CASSRRGNTEAFF. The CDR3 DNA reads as TGTGCCAGCAGCCGTCGGGGGAACACTGAAGCTTTCTTT.

In nucleotides, the CDR3 is TGCAGTGCTAGAAACGACAGGGGCGAGGAGACCCAGTACTTC. As protein: CSARNDRGEETQYF. V and J are TRBV20-1 and TRBJ2-5, with 8 bases aligning to TRBD1. This CDR3 region has 14 residues. Losses at the gene ends were 2 bases for V and 5 bases for J; bases not matched to a gene: 7. The germline V gene has CDR1 DFQATT and CDR2 SNEGSKA (reference sequence).

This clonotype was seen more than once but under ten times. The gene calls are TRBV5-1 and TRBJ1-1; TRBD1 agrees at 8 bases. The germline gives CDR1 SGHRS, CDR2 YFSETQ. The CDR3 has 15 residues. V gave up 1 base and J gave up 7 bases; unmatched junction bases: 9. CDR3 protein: CASSLLTGEEGEAFF. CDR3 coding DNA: TGCGCCAGCAGCTTGTTGACAGGGGAGGAGGGTGAAGCTTTCTTT. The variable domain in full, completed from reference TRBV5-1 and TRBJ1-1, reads KAGVTQTPRYLIKTRGQQVTLSCSPISGHRSVSWYQQTPGQGLQFLFEYFSETQRNKGNFPGRFSGRQFSNSRSEMNVSTLELGDSALYLCASSLLTGEEGEAFFGQGTRLTVV.

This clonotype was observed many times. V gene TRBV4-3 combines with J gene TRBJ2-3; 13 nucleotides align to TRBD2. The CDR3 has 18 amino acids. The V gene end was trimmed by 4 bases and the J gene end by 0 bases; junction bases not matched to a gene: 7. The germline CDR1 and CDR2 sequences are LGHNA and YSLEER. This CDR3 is CASSRGTSGVLSTDTQYF. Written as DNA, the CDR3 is TGCGCCAGCAGCCGAGGGACTAGCGGGGTACTTAGCACAGATACGCAGTATTTT.

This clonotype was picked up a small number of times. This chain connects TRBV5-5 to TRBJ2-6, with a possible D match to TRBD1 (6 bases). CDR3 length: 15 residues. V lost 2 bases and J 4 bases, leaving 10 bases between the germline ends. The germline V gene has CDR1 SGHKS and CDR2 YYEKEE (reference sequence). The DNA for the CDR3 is TGTGCCAGCAGCTTCGGACAGCTCGGGGCCAACGTCCTGACTTTC. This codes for CASSFGQLGANVLTF. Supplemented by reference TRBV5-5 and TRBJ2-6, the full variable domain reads DAGVTQSPTHLIKTRGQQVTLRCSPISGHKSVSWYQQVLGQGPQFIFQYYEKEERGRGNFPDRFSARQFPNYSSELNVNALLLGDSALYLCASSFGQLGANVLTFGAGSRLTVL.

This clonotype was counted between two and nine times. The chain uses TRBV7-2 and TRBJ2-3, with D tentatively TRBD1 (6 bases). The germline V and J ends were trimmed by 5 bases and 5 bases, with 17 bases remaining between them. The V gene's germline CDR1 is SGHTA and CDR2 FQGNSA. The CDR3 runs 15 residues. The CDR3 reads CASSLTQGLGDTQYF. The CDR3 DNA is TGTGCCAGCAGCCTCACCCAGGGGCTGGGAGATACGCAGTATTTT.

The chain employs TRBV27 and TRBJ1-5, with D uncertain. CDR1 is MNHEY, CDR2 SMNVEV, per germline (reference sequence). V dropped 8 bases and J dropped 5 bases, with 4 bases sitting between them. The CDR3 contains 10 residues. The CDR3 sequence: CASGYQPQHF. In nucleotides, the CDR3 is TGTGCCAGCGGGTATCAGCCCCAGCATTTT.

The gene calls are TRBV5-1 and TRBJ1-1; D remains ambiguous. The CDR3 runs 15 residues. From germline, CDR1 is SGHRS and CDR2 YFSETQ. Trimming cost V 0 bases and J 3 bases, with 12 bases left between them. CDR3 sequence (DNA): TGCGCCAGCAGCTTGGGGAGGGTTGTAGACACTGAAGCTTTCTTT. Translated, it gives CASSLGRVVDTEAFF.